These 15 T cell receptor beta chains were all obtained from the same sample, sequenced in a study of beta chain features in type 1 diabetes. As every portion of the isolated RNA was reverse transcribed, the sequencing read expressed TCRB transcripts. The data were produced by immunoSEQ multiplex PCR, yet TCRdb's version contains in-frame clones alone and is incomplete. The sample has 150,000 or so clones, approximately 10% seen once. The sequencing sample was made of central memory CD4+ T cells from blood. Receptors were obtained from a man younger than 35 in good health.

This clone has just a few counts. A junction end diverges from the germline sequence, so it may reflect a read error. This rearrangement joins TRBV4-1 to TRBJ2-2; maybe TRBD1 (5 bases). CDR1 is MGHRA, CDR2 YSYEKL, per germline. CDR3 length: 16 amino acids. The CDR3 sequence: CASGQQDMGFVGELFF. Here the CDR3 DNA reads TGCGCCAGCGGCCAGCAGGACATGGGGTTTGTCGGGGAGCTGTTTTTT.

This clone showed up just a few times. V gene TRBV27 combines with J gene TRBJ1-5; D gene uncertain. Germline CDR1 reads MNHEY; CDR2 reads SMNVEV (reference sequence). The CDR3 has 12 amino acids. Trimming left V 5 bases short and J 5 bases short, with 7 bases between. CDR3 in amino acids: CASSHRDQPQHF. CDR3 DNA: TGTGCCAGCAGTCATAGGGATCAGCCCCAGCATTTT.

This clone turned up a few times. The rearrangement joins TRBV6-5 to TRBJ1-2; 7 nucleotides line up with TRBD1. The CDR3 spans 12 residues. The V segment lost 9 bases and the J segment 0 bases; nucleotides outside the gene matches: 1. Germline V gene sequence: CDR1 MNHEY, CDR2 SVGAGI. The CDR3 here is CASGTANYGYTF. The CDR3 DNA is TGTGCCAGTGGGACAGCTAACTATGGCTACACCTTC.

This clone was found a few times. The genes are TRBV30 and TRBJ2-7; D might be TRBD1 (5 bases). Trimming removed 1 base from V and 9 bases from J, with 13 bases in between. Germline V gene lookup returns CDR1 GTSNPN and CDR2 SVGIG (reference sequence). There are 12 residues in the CDR3. Here the CDR3 DNA reads TGTGCCTGGAGTGGACAAAACAGGAGGCAGTACTTC. Protein: CAWSGQNRRQYF.

CDR3 loop: CASSLDRVNEQFF. The CDR3 nucleotides read TGTGCCAGCAGCCTTGACAGGGTAAATGAGCAGTTCTTC. The chain is built from TRBV5-4 and TRBJ2-1; 7 nucleotides line up with TRBD1. Germline V lookup: CDR1 SGHNT, CDR2 YYREEE (reference sequence). Trimming cost V 4 bases and J 7 bases; bases outside gene matches: 5. This CDR3 is built from 13 residues.

The gene calls are TRBV7-2 and TRBJ1-6, with D possibly being TRBD1 (5 bases). Germline loops: CDR1 SGHTA, CDR2 FQGNSA. The CDR3 loop spans 14 amino acids. The V gene lost 3 bases and the J gene lost 8 bases, with 11 bases spanning the gap. The DNA of the CDR3 is TGTGCCAGCAGCTTTTGGGGGTCGGATTCACCCCTCCACTTT. Encoded protein: CASSFWGSDSPLHF. The full variable domain, with the rest looked up from reference TRBV7-2 and TRBJ1-6, is GAGVSQSPSNKVTEKGKDVELRCDPISGHTALYWYRQSLGQGLEFLIYFQGNSAPDKSGLPSDRFSAERTGGSVSTLTIQRTQQEDSAVYLCASSFWGSDSPLHFGNGTRLTVT.

The rearrangement joins TRBV7-2 to TRBJ2-1; 11 nucleotides match TRBD1. The CDR3 is 17 residues long. Losses at the gene ends were 1 base for V and 4 bases for J; bases not matched to a gene: 6. Germline values: CDR1 SGHTA, CDR2 FQGNSA. The CDR3: CASSLVFGTGGYNEQFF. CDR3 DNA: TGTGCCAGCAGCTTAGTTTTCGGGACAGGGGGTTACAATGAGCAGTTCTTC. Drawing the rest from reference TRBV7-2 and TRBJ2-1, the complete variable domain is GAGVSQSPSNKVTEKGKDVELRCDPISGHTALYWYRQSLGQGLEFLIYFQGNSAPDKSGLPSDRFSAERTGGSVSTLTIQRTQQEDSAVYLCASSLVFGTGGYNEQFFGPGTRLTVL.

The chain's CDR3 is CASSLGALSYNEQFF. CDR3 sequence (DNA): TGTGCCAGCAGCCTAGGGGCATTGTCCTACAATGAGCAGTTCTTC. The rearrangement joins TRBV27 to TRBJ2-1; D may be TRBD1 (5 bases). Germline lookup yields CDR1 MNHEY and CDR2 SMNVEV (reference sequence). This CDR3 comprises 15 residues. Between the trimmed V and J ends, which lost 6 bases and 1 base, there was a span of 13 bases.

This clone was seen a handful of times. The chain uses TRBV4-2 and TRBJ2-3; 7 nucleotides match TRBD2. Germline CDR1 and CDR2: LGHNA and YNFKEQ. The CDR3 covers 15 residues. V was pared by 5 bases and J by 1 base, with 6 bases of the junction left unmatched. The CDR3 here is CASSGSGAGTDTQYF. The CDR3 DNA follows: TGTGCCAGCAGCGGGAGCGGGGCGGGCACAGATACGCAGTATTTT.

This clone appeared many times. The chain joins TRBV19 to TRBJ1-6; possibly TRBD1 for D (6 bases). Germline V gene lookup returns CDR1 LNHDA and CDR2 SQIVND (reference sequence). V was clipped by 7 bases and J by 9 bases, with 16 bases between them. CDR3 length: 14 residues. Written as DNA, the CDR3 is TGTGCCAGTACTTCAAGGGGGGAAGGTTCACCCCTCCACTTT. Translation gives CASTSRGEGSPLHF.

This clone was picked up a small number of times. This chain links TRBV25-1 with TRBJ2-2, with a weak D call TRBD2 (6 bases). This CDR3 spans 15 amino acids. V was pared by 6 bases and J by 2 bases, with 13 bases between. CDR1 and CDR2 (germline): MGHDK, SYGVNS. CDR3 in amino acids: CASRTGLANTGELFF. The CDR3 nucleotides read TGTGCCAGCAGGACGGGACTCGCTAACACCGGGGAGCTGTTTTTT. The complete variable domain, with remaining parts taken from reference TRBV25-1 and TRBJ2-2, reads EADIYQTPRYLVIGTGKKITLECSQTMGHDKMYWYQQDPGMELHLIHYSYGVNSTEKGDLSSESTVSRIRTEHFPLTLESARPSHTSQYLCASRTGLANTGELFFGEGSRLTVL.

This clone was detected many times. The chain links TRBV7-2 to TRBJ2-5; 8 bases align to TRBD1. The CDR3 is 16 amino acids. Trimming cost V 5 bases and J 7 bases; bases outside gene matches: 15. Germline V lookup: CDR1 SGHTA, CDR2 FQGNSA. DNA for the CDR3: TGTGCCAGCAGCCACCCCGGGACAGGTGTAGGGTGGACCCAGTACTTC. Protein: CASSHPGTGVGWTQYF.

This clone was recorded many times. V and J are TRBV4-2 and TRBJ1-5; the D is unclear. The CDR3 length is 16 residues. Trimming removed 0 bases at V and 0 bases at J, with 9 bases between. In germline, CDR1 is LGHNA, CDR2 YNFKEQ. CDR3 protein: CASSQDGHLSNQPQHF. The CDR3, as DNA: TGTGCCAGCAGCCAAGACGGCCACCTTAGCAATCAGCCCCAGCATTTT.

This clone turned up a few times. One junction end does not reproduce the germline sequence, and a read error may be involved. The chain combines TRBV30 with TRBJ2-6, with D perhaps matching TRBD1 (6 bases). CDR1 GTSNPN and CDR2 SVGIG come from the germline V gene (reference sequence). The CDR3 consists of 13 residues. CDR3 loop: CAWSVSGDNVLTF. The CDR3 region has the DNA TGTGCCTGGAGTGTATCAGGGGACAACGTCCTGACTTTC.

The table lists this clone with a few counts. With a much larger clone just one base away, this may be a read error. CDR3 region: CASRWRGGTNEKLFF. The DNA for the CDR3 is TGTGCCAGCAGGTGGAGAGGGGGGACGAATGAAAAACTGTTTTTT. The chain is built from TRBV27 and TRBJ1-4; TRBD1 might be the D (6 bases). Germline CDR1 is MNHEY and CDR2 is SMNVEV (reference sequence). Between the trimmed V and J ends, which lost 6 bases and 5 bases, there was a span of 16 bases. The CDR3 has 15 amino acids. The entire variable domain, with the rest obtained from reference TRBV27 and TRBJ1-4, is as follows: EAQVTQNPRYLITVTGKKLTVTCSQNMNHEYMSWYRQDPGLGLRQIYYSMNVEVTDKGDVPEGYKVSRKEKRNFPLILESPSPNQTSLYFCASRWRGGTNEKLFFGSGTQLSVL.